The clone carrying this TCR beta chain was detected a few times. The sample originates from a study of blood T cell repertoires in COVID-19. Study in general: The analysed material was cDNA or gDNA that came from T cells, B-cell-depleted T cells, or PBMCs.

Clones were read by immunoSEQ multiplex PCR, and TCRdb kept only the in-frame ones, dropping some. The sample records more than 200,000 clones, roughly 80% being singletons. Germline trimming cut 2 bases from V and 1 base from J; bases unmatched to any gene: 2. Germline values: CDR1 MNHEY, CDR2 SVGAGI. The CDR3 is 14 residues long. This receptor was taken from a man aged 55-75 years with acute or convalescent COVID-19. Specimen: peripheral blood. V gene TRBV6-5 combines with J gene TRBJ2-7; 7 bases fit TRBD1. The CDR3 bases are TGTGCCAGCAGTTACGGGGGACAGTCCTACGAGCAGTACTTC. As protein: CASSYGGQSYEQYF.